Shown below are 12 T cell receptor beta chains from a single sample sequenced in a study of blood T cell repertoires in COVID-19. Some clones are missing from TCRdb's copy, which holds only in-frame ones; the method was immunoSEQ multiplex PCR. The profile shows about 400,000 clones, roughly 88% of them singletons. The sample taken for sequencing was peripheral blood. These receptors all stem from a woman younger than 45 with active or convalescent COVID-19.

On this clone: Other nucleotide sequences in the sample specify the same CDR3. V usage is TRBV3-1 (or the pseudogene TRBV3-2) and J usage is TRBJ1-1, with D unresolved. V shed 6 bases and J shed 0 bases, with 8 bases lying between them. This CDR3 is 13 amino acids long. Germline-derived CDR1 and CDR2 are LGHDT and YNNKEL (reference sequence). The CDR3 reads CASSPTVNTEAFF. The CDR3 coding sequence is TGTGCCAGCAGTCCTACAGTGAACACTGAAGCTTTCTTT.

This clone appeared once. The V gene is TRBV29-1, the J gene TRBJ2-1; 9 nucleotides line up with TRBD2. V trimming: 5 bases; J trimming: 3 bases; junction bases outside the gene matches: 8. This CDR3 spans 15 amino acids. Germline-derived CDR1 and CDR2 are SQVTM and ANQGSEA. The CDR3 protein is CSVNLAGKNYNEQFF. CDR3 coding DNA: TGCAGCGTTAACCTAGCGGGAAAGAACTACAATGAGCAGTTCTTC.

The chain joins TRBV11-2 to TRBJ1-4, with D uncertain. The V end lost 7 bases, the J end lost 2 bases, and 11 bases lay between the germline ends. The CDR3 contains 14 residues. Germline CDR1 SGHAT, CDR2 FQNNGV. The CDR3 DNA is TGTGCCAGCACCCCGCGGGGTACTAATGAAAAACTGTTTTTT. Translation: CASTPRGTNEKLFF.

The rearrangement links TRBV9 to TRBJ1-2; 8 bases align to TRBD1. J gave up 5 bases and V 0 bases, and 6 bases lay outside the gene matches. Germline CDR1 is SGDLS and CDR2 is YYNGEE. The CDR3 sequence is 15 residues long. The CDR3 is CASSVGAGGRYGYTF. The CDR3 DNA reads TGTGCCAGCAGCGTAGGGGCAGGGGGCCGTTATGGCTACACCTTC.

This clone has a single count. J is TRBJ2-2 and V is TRBV7-9; 8 bases align to TRBD1. CDR3 length: 15 amino acids. The V gene's germline CDR1 is SEHNR and CDR2 FQNEAQ (reference sequence). V trimming: 0 bases; J trimming: 6 bases; junction bases outside the gene matches: 3. The DNA for the CDR3 is TGTGCCAGCAGCTTAGCCCAGGGGGCGCCCGGGGAGCTGTTTTTT. Its translation is CASSLAQGAPGELFF.

The chain combines TRBV15 with TRBJ2-7; 8 bases are a match to TRBD2. The length of the CDR3 is 16 residues. Per the germline V gene, CDR1 is LNHNV and CDR2 is YYDKDF (reference sequence). The V and J ends lost 1 base and 2 bases, in that order; junction bases with no gene match: 7. CDR3 region: CATSRALAGGTYEQYF. The CDR3 region has the DNA TGTGCCACCAGCAGAGCATTGGCGGGAGGTACCTACGAGCAGTACTTC.

The rearrangement joins TRBV5-6 to TRBJ1-2; perhaps TRBD1 as D (5 bases). Germline assignment: CDR1 SGHDT and CDR2 YYEEEE. The CDR3 loop spans 14 amino acids. Trimming removed 0 bases at V and 2 bases at J, with 8 bases between. The CDR3 here is CASSLASGNYGYTF. The CDR3 DNA reads TGTGCCAGCAGCTTGGCCTCAGGGAACTATGGCTACACCTTC. Full variable domain (remainder filled in from reference TRBV5-6 and TRBJ1-2): DAGVTQSPTHLIKTRGQQVTLRCSPKSGHDTVSWYQQALGQGPQFIFQYYEEEERQRGNFPDRFSGHQFPNYSSELNVNALLLGDSALYLCASSLASGNYGYTFGSGTRLTVV.

This clone was seen just once. The DNA is omitted, as the CDR3 cannot be located on it reliably, and the CDR3 follows TCRdb's listing. The genes are TRBV21-1 and TRBJ1-1; TRBD1 reflects the table's D call only, with no check against the DNA. TRBV21-1 corresponds to a pseudogene. The CDR3 length is 19 residues, termini included. CDR3: CASSKDWGQGADKYTEAFF.

This clone occurred a few times. V is TRBV5-1 and J is TRBJ1-2; D is unclear. This CDR3 contains 14 residues. Germline values: CDR1 SGHRS, CDR2 YFSETQ. V was trimmed by 6 bases and J by 6 bases, leaving 18 bases between them. Written as DNA, the CDR3 is TGCGCCAGCATATCATCGCCCGGGTCGGATGGCTACACCTTC. This codes for CASISSPGSDGYTF.

V and J are TRBV18 and TRBJ2-2, with TRBD1 matching over 9 bases. The germline V gene has CDR1 KGHSH and CDR2 LQKENI. CDR3 length: 21 residues. After removal of 3 bases from V and 6 bases from J, the junction contained 23 bases not matched to a gene. For the CDR3, the DNA is TGTGCCAGCTCACCCCTTTGGGACAGGGATCCCGAAACGGGGTACGCCGGGGAGCTGTTTTTT. Protein product: CASSPLWDRDPETGYAGELFF.

Here the CDR3 reads CASSLGLAVSEQYF. CDR3 DNA: TGTGCCAGCAGCTTAGGGCTAGCGGTAAGCGAGCAGTACTTC. This chain uses TRBV5-6 with TRBJ2-7, with 7 bases identical to TRBD2. Per germline, CDR1 SGHDT and CDR2 YYEEEE. This CDR3 has 14 residues. Losses at the gene ends were 2 bases for V and 6 bases for J; bases not matched to a gene: 8.

The chain joins TRBV3-1 (or the pseudogene TRBV3-2) to TRBJ2-5; a possible D gene is TRBD2 (5 bases). Trimming pared 1 base from V and 7 bases from J, leaving 13 bases between. The germline V gene has CDR1 LGHDT and CDR2 YNNKEL (reference sequence). The CDR3 has 14 residues. CDR3 DNA sequence: TGTGCCAGCAGCCAAGGAGGTAGCGACGGGACCCAGTACTTC. Translating gives CASSQGGSDGTQYF.